This entry concerns a single T cell receptor (beta chain). Its antigen remains unknown. Unique-molecular-identifier-tagged TCR beta cDNA libraries were used. TCRdb fed the PCR reads into MiXCR, producing one record per CDR3 protein. The sample contains about 820,000 distinct CDR3 sequences, about 57% of which appear only once. The data stem from a study of post-analysis software for immune sequencing data. Broader study findings: Versus controls, multiple sclerosis patients showed significantly lower diversity (normalized Chao1). Controls had lower frequencies than patients of about five TRBV segments, which included TRBV5-6, TRBV5-1 and TRBV20-1. Batch-matched samples strongly co-clustered by F measure.

The length of the CDR3 is 18 residues. Unmatched junction bases numbered 7, after V lost 4 bases and J lost 0 bases. This TCR came from a girl aged 5-17 years with multiple sclerosis. The specimen sequenced was blood. V is TRBV12-3 or TRBV12-4 and J is TRBJ2-1; 12 bases agree with TRBD2. The chain's CDR3 is CASSSRTSGILSYNEQFF. The CDR3 DNA reads as TGTGCCAGCAGTTCCCGGACTAGCGGGATACTCTCCTACAATGAGCAGTTCTTC.